These 8 T cell receptor beta chains came from one sample sequenced in a study of T cell clones after liver transplantation. The protocol was immunoSEQ multiplex PCR, while the TCRdb copy is restricted to in-frame clones and leaves out a portion. In the table there are more than 95,000 clones, over 75% of which are singletons. The starting material was CD4+ T cells from blood, obtained 12 months after liver transplant. These receptors were obtained from a human patient who received a liver transplant. Some T cells may be transferred from the graft donor.

This sequence joins TRBV5-1 and TRBJ2-3, with D hard to call. Between the trimmed V and J ends, which lost 0 bases and 6 bases, there was a span of 14 bases. This CDR3 has 15 residues. CDR1 is SGHRS, CDR2 YFSETQ, per germline. CDR3 loop: CASSLGPTGYDTQYF. The CDR3, as DNA: TGCGCCAGCAGCTTGGGTCCGACGGGTTATGATACGCAGTATTTT.

The chain carries TRBV6-5 and TRBJ1-5; D remains unclear. Trimming took 2 bases from V and 4 from J, leaving 12 bases between them. The CDR3 has 15 residues. From germline, CDR1 is MNHEY and CDR2 SVGAGI. The CDR3 here is CASSYPPVLNQPQHF. CDR3 DNA: TGTGCCAGCAGTTACCCCCCGGTCCTAAATCAGCCCCAGCATTTT.

The chain is built from TRBV7-9 and TRBJ2-1; TRBD2 matches 9 bases. This CDR3 spans 15 amino acids. Germline V gene data show CDR1 as SEHNR and CDR2 as FQNEAQ (reference sequence). V lost 4 bases to trimming and J lost 10 bases; unmatched junction nucleotides: 11. CDR3 region: CASSSRLAAAEEQFF. The DNA for the CDR3 is TGTGCCAGCAGCTCCCGACTAGCGGCCGCCGAGGAGCAGTTCTTC.

The chain combines TRBV6-1 with TRBJ2-7; D gene unclear. CDR3 length: 12 residues. V shed 6 bases and J shed 6 bases, with 12 bases lying between them. Germline lookup yields CDR1 MNHNS and CDR2 SASEGT. Written as DNA, the CDR3 is TGTGCCAGCAGGGAAATGTCTGGCGAGCAGTACTTC. It encodes CASREMSGEQYF.

The chain joins TRBV18 to TRBJ1-1; the D gene is possibly TRBD1 (6 bases). Looked up from germline, CDR1 is KGHSH and CDR2 is LQKENI. The CDR3 is 16 amino acids. V was clipped by 5 bases and J by 4 bases, with 20 bases between them. In nucleotides, the CDR3 is TGTGCCAGCTCATCCTCCGCGGCAGGGGTTGGCACTGAAGCTTTCTTT. Protein sequence: CASSSSAAGVGTEAFF.

A few counts support this clone. The J gene is TRBJ2-1, the V gene TRBV4-2; D remains unclear. V was pared by 3 bases and J by 9 bases, with 15 bases between. Germline-derived CDR1 and CDR2 are LGHNA and YNFKEQ. The CDR3 extends over 14 amino acids. The CDR3 DNA reads as TGTGCCAGCAGCCAGAGAGTCGGCTTGAGTGAGCAGTTCTTC. It specifies CASSQRVGLSEQFF.

This chain uses TRBV11-3 with TRBJ2-7; D gene ambiguous. The CDR3 is made up of 14 amino acids. The V gene lost 0 bases and the J gene lost 0 bases, with 6 bases spanning the gap. Per germline, CDR1 SGHNT and CDR2 YENEEA. The DNA of the CDR3 is TGTGCCAGCAGCTTAGATCCGAGCTCCTACGAGCAGTACTTC. Translation: CASSLDPSSYEQYF.

The J gene is TRBJ2-1, the V gene TRBV27; possible D gene TRBD2, 5 bases. The CDR3 consists of 14 residues. Germline V lookup: CDR1 MNHEY, CDR2 SMNVEV (reference sequence). V gave up 2 bases and J gave up 7 bases, with 12 bases separating them. CDR3: CASSLRTEWNEQFF. In DNA, the CDR3 is TGTGCCAGCAGTTTACGGACTGAGTGGAATGAGCAGTTCTTC.